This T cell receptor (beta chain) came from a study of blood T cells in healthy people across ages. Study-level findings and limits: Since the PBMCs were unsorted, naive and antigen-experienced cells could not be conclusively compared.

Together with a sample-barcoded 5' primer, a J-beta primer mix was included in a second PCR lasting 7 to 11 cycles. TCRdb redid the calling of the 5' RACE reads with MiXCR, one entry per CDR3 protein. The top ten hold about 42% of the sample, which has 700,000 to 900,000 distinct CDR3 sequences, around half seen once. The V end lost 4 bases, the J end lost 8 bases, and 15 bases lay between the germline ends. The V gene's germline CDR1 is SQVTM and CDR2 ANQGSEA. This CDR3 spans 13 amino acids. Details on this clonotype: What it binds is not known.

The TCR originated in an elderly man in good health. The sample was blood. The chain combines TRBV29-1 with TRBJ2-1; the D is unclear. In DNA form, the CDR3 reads TGCAGCGTTGGAAGACGGTTACTCTATGAGCAGTTCTTC. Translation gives CSVGRRLLYEQFF.